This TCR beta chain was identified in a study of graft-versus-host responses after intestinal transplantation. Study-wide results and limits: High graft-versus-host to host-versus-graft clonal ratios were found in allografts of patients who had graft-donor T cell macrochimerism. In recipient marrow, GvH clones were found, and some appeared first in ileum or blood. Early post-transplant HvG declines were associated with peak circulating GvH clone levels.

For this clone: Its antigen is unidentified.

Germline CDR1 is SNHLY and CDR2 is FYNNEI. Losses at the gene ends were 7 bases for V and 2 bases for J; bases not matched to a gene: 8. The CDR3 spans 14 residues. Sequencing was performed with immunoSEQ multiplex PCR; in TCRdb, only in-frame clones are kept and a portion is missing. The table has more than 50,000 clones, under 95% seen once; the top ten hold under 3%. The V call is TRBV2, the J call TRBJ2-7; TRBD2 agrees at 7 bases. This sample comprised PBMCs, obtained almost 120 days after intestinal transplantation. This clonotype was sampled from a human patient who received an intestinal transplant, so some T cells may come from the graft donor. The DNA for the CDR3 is TGTGCCAGCAACGAGCGGGGTTCAACCTACGAGCAGTACTTC. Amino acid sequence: CASNERGSTYEQYF. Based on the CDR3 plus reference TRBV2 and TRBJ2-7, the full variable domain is EPEVTQTPSHQVTQMGQEVILRCVPISNHLYFYWYRQILGQKVEFLVSFYNNEISEKSEIFDDQFSVERPDGSNFTLKIRSTKLEDSAMYFCASNERGSTYEQYFGPGTRLTVT.